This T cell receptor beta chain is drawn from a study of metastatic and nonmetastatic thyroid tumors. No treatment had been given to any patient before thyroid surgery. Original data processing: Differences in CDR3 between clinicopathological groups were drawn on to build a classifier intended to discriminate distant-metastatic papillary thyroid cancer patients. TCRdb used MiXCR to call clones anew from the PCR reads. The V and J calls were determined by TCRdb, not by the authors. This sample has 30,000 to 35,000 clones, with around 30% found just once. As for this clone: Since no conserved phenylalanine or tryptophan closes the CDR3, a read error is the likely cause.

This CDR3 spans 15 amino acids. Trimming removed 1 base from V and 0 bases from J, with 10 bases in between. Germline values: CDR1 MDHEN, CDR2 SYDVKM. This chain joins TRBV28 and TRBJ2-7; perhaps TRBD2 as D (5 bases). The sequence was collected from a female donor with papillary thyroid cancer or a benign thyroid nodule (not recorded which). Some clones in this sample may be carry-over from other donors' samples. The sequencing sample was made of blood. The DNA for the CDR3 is TGTGCCAGCAGTTTATCGGGATTAAACTCCTACGAGCAGTACATC. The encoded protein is CASSLSGLNSYEQYI.